The T cell receptor beta chain described here comes from a study of cytomegalovirus exposure and HLA in healthy donors. The CDR3 has 13 residues. With 3 bases removed from V and 2 bases from J, the gap between germline ends came to 7 bases. Germline lookup yields CDR1 SGHTA and CDR2 FQGNSA. Study-wide results and caveats: Presence/absence analyses rested on an assumption that sequencing depth was roughly uniform across donors. High specificity and sensitivity for cytomegalovirus status were reported for the classifier. Productive status was seen about 87% or about 30% of the time for most TCR beta V segments in an earlier analysis.

The PCR had 60 Vbeta and 13 Jbeta primers. Using immunoSEQ multiplex PCR, the repertoire was profiled, and TCRdb retains in-frame clones only, with some absent. The sample holds 55,000 to 75,000 clones, approximately 89% seen once. Worth noting for this clone: What it binds is unknown.

This clonotype was obtained from a man younger than 30 in good health and CMV-seronegative. This chain uses TRBV7-2 with TRBJ2-5, with D hard to call. Specimen: PBMCs. Written as DNA, the CDR3 is TGTGCCAGCAGCTTGGCACAACAAGAGACCCAGTACTTC. It yields the protein CASSLAQQETQYF.